This T cell receptor (beta chain) derives from a study of cytomegalovirus exposure and HLA in healthy donors. PCR employed 60 Vbeta and 13 Jbeta primers. Using immunoSEQ multiplex PCR, the repertoire was profiled, and TCRdb retains in-frame clones only, with some absent. The table shows about 92,000 clones, with about two thirds occurring only once. The CDR3 consists of 15 residues. V dropped 6 bases and J dropped 4 bases, with 18 bases sitting between them. Per the germline V gene, CDR1 is MNHEY and CDR2 is SMNVEV (reference sequence). A note on this clone: Antigen: not known.

Study-wide findings and caveats: When analyzed later, the rates of TCR association showed variation by HLA locus, with DRB1 the most and HLA-C the fewest.

The chain joins TRBV27 to TRBJ1-2; D possibly corresponds to TRBD1 (6 bases). This sequence originates from a man aged 50-60 years in good health and CMV-seronegative. Sequenced: PBMCs. CDR3 sequence reads: CASRPRGGLIYGYTF. In nucleotides, the CDR3 is TGTGCCAGCAGACCCCGTGGGGGCCTGATCTATGGCTACACCTTC.